The rows below give T cell receptor beta chains drawn from one sample of a study of blood T cell repertoires in COVID-19. TCRdb's copy holds only in-frame clones and misses some; the assay was immunoSEQ multiplex PCR. The sample records 40,000 to 45,000 clones, 89% being singletons. The sample comprised peripheral blood. These receptors originate from a man in his forties or fifties with active COVID-19. Both conserved end residues are part of each CDR3. Each record gives: V gene, D gene, clone size, J gene, CDR3 protein, CDR3 DNA. A D gene is named only where the DNA matches it firmly. A row's size may be missing; if present it is once, few, many or a size class.

TRBV29-1	TRBD1	few	TRBJ2-7	CSTWTGGSYEQYF	TGCAGCACTTGGACAGGGGGCTCCTACGAGCAGTACTTC
TRBV5-1	TRBD1	.	TRBJ2-2	CASSLGGQGTGELFF	TGCGCCAGCAGCTTGGGGGGACAGGGGACCGGGGAGCTGTTTTTT
TRBV11-2	.	once	TRBJ2-7	CASSLVAGKGEQYF	TGTGCCAGCAGCTTAGTGGCAGGGAAAGGCGAGCAGTACTTC
TRBV6-6	TRBD2	.	TRBJ2-7	CASRPPGLGVYEQYF	TGTGCCAGCAGGCCCCCGGGACTAGGTGTTTACGAGCAGTACTTC
TRBV27	.	.	TRBJ2-5	CASSLSEVGETQYF	TGTGCCAGCAGTTTATCGGAGGTGGGAGAGACCCAGTACTTC
TRBV9	.	.	TRBJ2-2	CASSAGSGELFF	TGTGCCAGCAGCGCCGGGAGCGGGGAGCTGTTTTTT
TRBV4-2	.	few	TRBJ2-7	CASSQGPDPTYEQYF	TGTGCCAGCAGCCAAGGCCCAGATCCGACCTACGAGCAGTACTTC
TRBV11-3	TRBD1	.	TRBJ2-7	CASSLRDSPGEQYF	TGTGCCAGCAGCTTACGGGACAGTCCCGGCGAGCAGTACTTC
TRBV19	.	.	TRBJ1-1	CASSMVQGGRNTEAFF	TGTGCCAGTAGTATGGTACAGGGTGGAAGGAACACTGAAGCTTTCTTT
TRBV3-1/TRBV3-2	.	once	TRBJ2-7	CASSYRNAYEQYF	TGTGCCAGCAGCTACAGGAACGCCTACGAGCAGTACTTC
TRBV3-1/TRBV3-2	TRBD2	.	TRBJ2-1	CASSQEVGRVGNEQFF	TGTGCCAGCAGCCAAGAGGTTGGGAGGGTTGGCAATGAGCAGTTCTTC
TRBV27	TRBD1	.	TRBJ1-5	CASSWTGGQNQPQHF	TGTGCCAGCAGTTGGACAGGGGGACAAAATCAGCCCCAGCATTTT
TRBV6-5	.	.	TRBJ2-1	CASSHAGGSYNEQFF	TGTGCCAGCAGTCATGCGGGTGGGAGCTACAATGAGCAGTTCTTC
TRBV19	TRBD2	.	TRBJ2-7	CASSIRPSGRAAYEQYF	TGTGCCAGTAGTATTAGGCCTAGCGGAAGGGCGGCCTACGAGCAGTACTTC
TRBV19	.	.	TRBJ1-5	CASNMRGLDQPQHF	TGTGCCAGTAACATGCGGGGGTTGGATCAGCCCCAGCATTTT
TRBV7-8	.	.	TRBJ1-1	CASGSTGNTEAFF	TGTGCCAGCGGCTCGACAGGGAACACTGAAGCTTTCTTT
TRBV4-1	.	.	TRBJ1-1	CASSQLGGLPEAFF	TGCGCCAGCAGCCAACTCGGCGGTTTACCTGAAGCTTTCTTT
TRBV7-9	.	.	TRBJ1-4	CASSFSRVPTNEKLFF	TGTGCCAGCAGCTTCTCCCGGGTTCCAACTAATGAAAAACTGTTTTTT
TRBV7-9	TRBD1	.	TRBJ1-4	CASGGQGINEKLFF	TGTGCCAGCGGGGGACAGGGCATTAATGAAAAACTGTTTTTT
TRBV3-1/TRBV3-2	TRBD2	many	TRBJ2-7	CASGEGAYEQYF	TGTGCCAGCGGGGAGGGAGCCTACGAGCAGTACTTC
TRBV11-2	.	.	TRBJ2-7	CASSLGWEAAYEQYF	TGTGCCAGCAGCTTAGGTTGGGAGGCCGCCTACGAGCAGTACTTC
TRBV19	.	.	TRBJ1-2	CASSIRPRGRGNYGYTF	TGTGCCAGTAGTATAAGACCCAGGGGAAGGGGAAACTATGGCTACACCTTC
TRBV19	.	.	TRBJ2-1	CASSTPGVVEQFF	TGTGCCAGTAGTACGCCCGGAGTTGTAGAGCAGTTCTTC
TRBV7-3	TRBD2	.	TRBJ2-1	CASSLGLALHNEQFF	TGTGCCAGCAGCTTAGGACTAGCGTTACATAATGAGCAGTTCTTC
TRBV7-8	.	.	TRBJ1-3	CASRSRGGPASGNTIYF	TGTGCCAGCAGGTCTCGCGGGGGGCCGGCCTCTGGAAACACCATATATTTT
TRBV6-2/TRBV6-3	TRBD2	.	TRBJ2-7	CASSLGLVPYEQYF	TGTGCCAGCAGTCTCGGACTAGTTCCCTACGAGCAGTACTTC
TRBV12-3/TRBV12-4	.	.	TRBJ1-1	CASRPVGGTEAFF	TGTGCCAGCAGGCCCGTCGGGGGCACTGAAGCTTTCTTT
TRBV7-2	.	.	TRBJ1-4	CASSLPGNEKLFF	TGTGCCAGCAGCTTACCGGGAAATGAAAAACTGTTTTTT
TRBV4-3	TRBD1	.	TRBJ2-3	CASSLDRGADTQYF	TGCGCCAGCAGTCTCGACAGGGGCGCAGATACGCAGTATTTT
TRBV27	TRBD1	few	TRBJ2-7	CASSFNPDRALLNPAYEQYF	TGTGCCAGCAGTTTTAATCCTGACAGGGCGTTGCTTAATCCCGCCTACGAGCAGTACTTC
TRBV4-2	TRBD1	few	TRBJ2-2	CASSQAVAGGNTGELFF	TGTGCCAGCAGCCAAGCGGTGGCAGGGGGGAACACCGGGGAGCTGTTTTTT
TRBV7-3	TRBD2	.	TRBJ2-5	CASSPGLAGVGAQETQYF	TGTGCCAGCAGCCCCGGGCTAGCGGGAGTTGGGGCCCAAGAGACCCAGTACTTC
TRBV15	TRBD1	.	TRBJ1-5	CATRGQGNQPQHF	TGTGCCACCCGAGGACAGGGGAATCAGCCCCAGCATTTT
TRBV7-2	TRBD1	.	TRBJ2-2	CASSSGQGILNTGELFF	TGTGCCAGCAGCTCAGGACAGGGGATCTTGAACACCGGGGAGCTGTTTTTT
TRBV2	TRBD2	.	TRBJ2-1	CASIPQRGYNEQFF	TGTGCCAGCATCCCCCAGCGGGGGTATAATGAGCAGTTCTTC
TRBV7-2	TRBD2	.	TRBJ2-1	CASRLAGYNEQFF	TGTGCCAGCCGACTAGCGGGATACAATGAGCAGTTCTTC
TRBV28	TRBD1	.	TRBJ2-7	CASSLPSPARDRPSLYEQYF	TGTGCCAGCAGTTTGCCCAGTCCTGCCCGGGACAGGCCATCTCTATACGAGCAGTACTTC
TRBV6-5	.	.	TRBJ2-3	CASTRPGTDTQYF	TGTGCCAGCACGAGGCCGGGCACAGATACGCAGTATTTT
TRBV7-2	.	.	TRBJ1-2	CASSLVPTDYGYTF	TGTGCCAGCAGCTTAGTCCCGACAGACTATGGCTACACCTTC
TRBV7-8	TRBD1	.	TRBJ2-2	CASRAGTGKTGELFF	TGTGCCAGCAGGGCCGGGACAGGGAAAACCGGGGAGCTGTTTTTT
TRBV7-9	.	.	TRBJ2-1	CASSLRVGGPNQFF	TGTGCCAGCAGCTTAAGGGTCGGGGGTCCAAATCAGTTCTTC
TRBV12-5	.	.	TRBJ1-1	CASGSKGAATEAFF	TGTGCTAGTGGTTCAAAAGGGGCGGCCACTGAAGCTTTCTTT
TRBV30	TRBD1	.	TRBJ1-1	CAWSSGTGNTEAFF	TGTGCCTGGAGCTCCGGGACAGGGAACACTGAAGCTTTCTTT
TRBV19	.	.	TRBJ1-1	CASSTLETGMGEAFF	TGTGCCAGTAGTACCCTAGAAACAGGGATGGGTGAAGCTTTCTTT
TRBV7-9	TRBD2	.	TRBJ2-7	CASSPSGRPYEQYF	TGTGCCAGCAGTCCTAGCGGGAGACCGTACGAGCAGTACTTC
TRBV19	TRBD1	.	TRBJ1-5	CASSIGGQGASQPQHF	TGTGCCAGTAGTATAGGGGGACAGGGGGCGAGTCAGCCCCAGCATTTT
TRBV9	.	.	TRBJ1-4	CASSVGQEGVDEKLFF	TGTGCCAGCAGCGTAGGCCAAGAGGGGGTGGATGAAAAACTGTTTTTT
TRBV29-1	TRBD1	.	TRBJ1-2	CSATGTGGDDYGYTF	TGCAGCGCAACCGGGACAGGGGGCGATGACTATGGCTACACCTTC
TRBV24-1	.	.	TRBJ1-4	CATSSSETGKEKLFF	TGTGCCACCAGTTCTTCGGAAACAGGGAAGGAAAAACTGTTTTTT
TRBV25-1	.	medium-sized	TRBJ1-1	CASSESKGGTEAFF	TGTGCCAGCAGTGAAAGTAAAGGGGGCACTGAAGCTTTCTTT
TRBV7-8	TRBD2	.	TRBJ2-4	CASSLLGAGEQNIQYF	TGTGCCAGCAGCCTCCTGGGAGCGGGAGAACAAAACATTCAGTACTTC
TRBV19	TRBD2	.	TRBJ2-5	CASSIGVAGGPLETQYF	TGTGCCAGTAGTATTGGGGTAGCGGGAGGGCCTTTGGAGACCCAGTACTTC
TRBV2	TRBD1	.	TRBJ2-7	CASSDEADRVYEQYF	TGTGCCAGCAGTGACGAAGCGGACAGGGTCTACGAGCAGTACTTC
TRBV11-3	TRBD1	.	TRBJ2-2	CASSLRQGRTGELFF	TGTGCCAGCAGCCTTCGACAGGGGAGGACCGGGGAGCTGTTTTTT
TRBV9	TRBD2	.	TRBJ2-3	CASSGAGGYTDTQYF	TGTGCCAGCAGCGGAGCGGGAGGTTACACAGATACGCAGTATTTT
TRBV27	TRBD1	.	TRBJ2-2	CASSFFTRGLNTGELFF	TGTGCCAGCAGTTTTTTTACGAGGGGGCTAAACACCGGGGAGCTGTTTTTT
TRBV7-9	TRBD2	once	TRBJ2-7	CASSSTIAGVSYEQYF	TGTGCCAGCAGCTCGACCATAGCGGGAGTAAGTTACGAGCAGTACTTC
TRBV28	.	.	TRBJ2-1	CASSPDGSYNEQFF	TGTGCCAGCAGTCCAGACGGGAGCTACAATGAGCAGTTCTTC